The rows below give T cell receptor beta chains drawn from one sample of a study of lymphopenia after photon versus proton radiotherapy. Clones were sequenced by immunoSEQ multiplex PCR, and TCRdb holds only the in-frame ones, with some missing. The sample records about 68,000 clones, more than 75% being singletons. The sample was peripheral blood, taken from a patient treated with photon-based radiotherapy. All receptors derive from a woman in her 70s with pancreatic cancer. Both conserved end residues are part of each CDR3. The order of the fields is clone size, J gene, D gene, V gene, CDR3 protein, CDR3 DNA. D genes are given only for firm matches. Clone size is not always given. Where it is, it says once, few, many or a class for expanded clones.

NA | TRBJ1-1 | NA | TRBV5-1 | CASSTEDSTEAFF | TGCGCCAGCAGCACGGAGGACAGCACTGAAGCTTTCTTT
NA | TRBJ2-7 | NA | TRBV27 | CASGRGYEQYF | TGTGCCAGCGGGCGGGGCTACGAGCAGTACTTC
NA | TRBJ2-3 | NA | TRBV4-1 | CASSQVPGSTDTQYF | TGCGCCAGCAGCCAAGTCCCCGGGAGCACAGATACGCAGTATTTT
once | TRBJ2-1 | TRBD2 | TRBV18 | CASSLNTPAGEAGAYNEQFF | TGTGCCAGCTCACTCAATACCCCTGCTGGAGAAGCGGGGGCCTACAATGAGCAGTTCTTC
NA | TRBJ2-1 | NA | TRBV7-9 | CASSESGGTYNEQFF | TGTGCCAGCAGCGAGTCCGGGGGAACCTACAATGAGCAGTTCTTC
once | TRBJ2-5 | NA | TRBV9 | CASSVGPTGQETQYF | TGTGCCAGCAGCGTAGGCCCGACGGGGCAAGAGACCCAGTACTTC
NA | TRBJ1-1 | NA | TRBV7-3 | CASSLRGGTVLTEAFF | TGTGCCAGCAGCTTAAGAGGGGGGACCGTTCTCACTGAAGCTTTCTTT
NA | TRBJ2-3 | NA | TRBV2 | CASSEGSVHTDTQYF | TGTGCCAGCAGTGAAGGGTCAGTCCACACAGATACGCAGTATTTT
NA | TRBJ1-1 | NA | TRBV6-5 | CASKLRGEAFF | TGTGCCAGCAAATTGCGTGGTGAAGCTTTCTTT
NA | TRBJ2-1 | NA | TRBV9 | CASSPLGFGRGSYNEQFF | TGTGCCAGCAGCCCCCTCGGGTTCGGGAGAGGGTCGTACAATGAGCAGTTCTTC
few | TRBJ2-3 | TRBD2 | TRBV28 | CASSFPSGEETSDASLGQYF | TGTGCCAGCAGTTTTCCCAGCGGGGAAGAGACTAGCGATGCTAGTTTGGGGCAGTATTTT
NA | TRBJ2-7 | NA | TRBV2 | CASRQLSYEQYF | TGTGCCAGCAGACAGCTCTCCTACGAGCAGTACTTC
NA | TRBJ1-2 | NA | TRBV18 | CASSPPSVIGGYTF | TGTGCCAGCTCACCACCTTCCGTAATAGGTGGCTACACCTTC
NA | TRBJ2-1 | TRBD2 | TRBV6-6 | CASSSTSVEQFF | TGTGCCAGCAGTTCCACTAGCGTTGAGCAGTTCTTC
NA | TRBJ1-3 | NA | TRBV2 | CASSDHLVRPSSGNTIYF | TGTGCCAGCAGTGATCACTTGGTTCGTCCGAGCTCTGGAAACACCATATATTTT
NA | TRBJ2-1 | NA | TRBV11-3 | CASSLDLEREQFF | TGTGCCAGCAGCTTAGATCTCGAGAGAGAGCAGTTCTTC
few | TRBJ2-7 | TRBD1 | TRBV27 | CASSLEGQGDEQYF | TGTGCCAGCAGTTTAGAGGGACAGGGGGACGAGCAGTACTTC
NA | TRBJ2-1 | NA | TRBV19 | CASSRVAVAYNEQFF | TGTGCCAGTAGTAGAGTAGCGGTCGCCTACAATGAGCAGTTCTTC
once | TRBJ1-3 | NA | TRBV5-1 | CASSLDVSGNTIYF | TGCGCCAGCAGCTTGGACGTCTCTGGAAACACCATATATTTT
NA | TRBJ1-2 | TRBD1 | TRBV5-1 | CASSGTGAVYTF | TGCGCCAGCAGCGGAACAGGGGCGGTCTACACCTTC